This passage covers 16 T cell receptor beta chains from one sample sequenced in a study of CD8+ T cells in alopecia areata. The treatment: oral pan-JAK inhibitor, 5-10 mg twice daily. As the sequencing template, cDNA was produced by extracting RNA and reverse transcribing it. TCRdb keeps only in-frame clones here, not all; method: immunoSEQ multiplex PCR. The data contain some 200,000 clones, 50% to 60% of them singletons. The sample here was CD4+ T cells sorted from blood, taken at week 4, from a patient treated with tofacitinib. These receptor sequences come from a human donor with alopecia areata.

The V gene is TRBV6-1, the J gene TRBJ1-5; 7 positions agree with TRBD1. From germline, CDR1 is MNHNS and CDR2 SASEGT. Trimming at V came to 3 bases and at J to 6 bases, leaving 8 bases not matched to a gene. The length of the CDR3 is 15 residues. The CDR3: CASSELAGGRQPQHF. CDR3 sequence (DNA): TGTGCCAGCAGTGAGCTCGCAGGGGGTCGTCAGCCCCAGCATTTT.

In DNA form, the CDR3 reads TGCAGCGTAGCCACAGCGGCCGCGGAGACCCAGTACTTC. It encodes CSVATAAAETQYF. The chain has TRBV29-1 and TRBJ2-5; D is perhaps TRBD2 (5 bases). Germline lookup yields CDR1 SQVTM and CDR2 ANQGSEA. With 6 bases removed from V and 5 bases from J, the gap between germline ends came to 16 bases. CDR3 length equals 13 residues.

This chain uses TRBV30 with TRBJ1-2, with D hard to call. With 2 bases removed from V and 6 bases from J, the gap between germline ends came to 13 bases. Germline values: CDR1 GTSNPN, CDR2 SVGIG (reference sequence). This CDR3 contains 13 residues. CDR3 DNA sequence: TGTGCCTGGAGTTCAGGTTTTAGCAATGGCTACACCTTC. Translation gives CAWSSGFSNGYTF.

The J gene is TRBJ2-5, the V gene TRBV4-2; 16 bases fit TRBD2. The CDR3 extends over 18 amino acids. Germline V CDR1 and CDR2: LGHNA, YNFKEQ. V gave up 4 bases and J gave up 2 bases; unmatched junction bases: 7. The CDR3 here is CASSPGTSGGAFQETQYF. In DNA, the CDR3 is TGTGCCAGCAGCCCCGGGACTAGCGGGGGGGCTTTTCAAGAGACCCAGTACTTC.

The table lists this clone with a few counts. The chain recombines TRBV27 with TRBJ1-1, with D possibly TRBD1 on 5 matching bases. The CDR3 runs 14 residues. Germline V CDR1 and CDR2: MNHEY, SMNVEV (reference sequence). V was trimmed by 3 bases and J by 5 bases, leaving 13 bases between them. The CDR3 region is CASSFLTGGTEAFF. The CDR3 nucleotides read TGTGCCAGCAGTTTTTTAACCGGGGGTACTGAAGCTTTCTTT.

V usage is TRBV18 and J usage is TRBJ1-5; D unclear. Germline CDR1 is KGHSH and CDR2 is LQKENI. CDR3 length equals 15 residues. V was pared by 2 bases and J by 1 base, with 9 bases between. The CDR3 DNA is TGTGCCAGCTCACCAGGGCAACCGAGCAATCAGCCCCAGCATTTT. This gives the protein CASSPGQPSNQPQHF.

The sample holds a few counts of this clone. CDR3 loop: CSVGQGALLSGSPLHF. The DNA for the CDR3 is TGCAGCGTTGGGCAGGGGGCTCTACTCTCGGGTTCACCCCTCCACTTT. The J gene is TRBJ1-6, the V gene TRBV29-1; 8 bases align to TRBD1. The CDR3 loop spans 16 amino acids. Per the germline V gene, CDR1 is SQVTM and CDR2 is ANQGSEA. With 4 bases clipped from V and 9 bases from J, the junction kept 14 bases outside the gene matches.

This chain uses TRBV7-8 with TRBJ2-2; D may be TRBD1 or TRBD2 (5 bases each). The V and J ends lost 1 base and 1 base respectively, with 10 bases between them. The germline V gene has CDR1 SGHVS and CDR2 FQNEAQ. The CDR3 runs to 16 residues. In DNA form, the CDR3 reads TGTGCCAGCAGCTTAGGAACAGGACTGAACACCGGGGAGCTGTTTTTT. Protein product: CASSLGTGLNTGELFF. Full variable domain (remainder filled in from reference TRBV7-8 and TRBJ2-2): GAGVSQSPRYKVAKRGQDVALRCDPISGHVSLFWYQQALGQGPEFLTYFQNEAQLDKSGLPSDRFFAERPEGSVSTLKIQRTQQEDSAVYLCASSLGTGLNTGELFFGEGSRLTVL.

This clone came up a few times. In nucleotides, the CDR3 is TGTGCCAGTAGCCCAGGCAGGGCGCTCACAGATACGCAGTATTTT. This sequence encodes CASSPGRALTDTQYF. The chain links TRBV19 to TRBJ2-3, with D possibly matching TRBD1 (5 bases). CDR1 is LNHDA, CDR2 SQIVND, per germline (reference sequence). The V end was cut by 6 bases, the J end by 2 bases, with 15 bases between. This CDR3 region has 15 residues.

This clone turned up a few times. The chain employs TRBV5-6 and TRBJ1-5; D possibly corresponds to TRBD1 (5 bases). Germline lookup yields CDR1 SGHDT and CDR2 YYEEEE. This CDR3 has 14 amino acids. The germline V and J ends were trimmed by 1 base and 4 bases, with 9 bases remaining between them. As DNA, the CDR3 is TGTGCCAGCAGCTTGCAGGGCCAAAATCAGCCCCAGCATTTT. Translated, it gives CASSLQGQNQPQHF. The full variable domain, with the rest looked up from reference TRBV5-6 and TRBJ1-5, is DAGVTQSPTHLIKTRGQQVTLRCSPKSGHDTVSWYQQALGQGPQFIFQYYEEEERQRGNFPDRFSGHQFPNYSSELNVNALLLGDSALYLCASSLQGQNQPQHFGDGTRLSIL.

The chain is built from TRBV4-1 and TRBJ1-1; the match to TRBD1 covers 8 bases. In germline, CDR1 is MGHRA, CDR2 YSYEKL. Trimming at V came to 1 base and at J to 1 base, leaving 2 bases not matched to a gene. The CDR3 is 15 amino acids. The CDR3 reads CASSQGDRTNTEAFF. The CDR3 DNA follows: TGCGCCAGCAGCCAAGGGGACAGGACGAACACTGAAGCTTTCTTT.

This clone was recorded a few times. V and J are TRBV10-3 and TRBJ2-1, with TRBD1 matching over 7 bases. Germline CDR1 reads ENHRY; CDR2 reads SYGVKD. The CDR3 length is 14 residues. The J segment lost 3 bases and the V segment lost 2 bases, leaving 1 base of the junction unmatched. The CDR3 DNA sequence: TGTGCCATCAGTGAGCGACAGGGCTACAATGAGCAGTTCTTC. It specifies CAISERQGYNEQFF.

The genes are TRBV5-4 and TRBJ2-7; D unclear. Between the trimmed V and J ends, which lost 1 base and 1 base, there was a span of 3 bases. CDR3 size: 12 residues. Germline V gene lookup returns CDR1 SGHNT and CDR2 YYREEE (reference sequence). Here the CDR3 reads CASSLRSYEQYF. In nucleotides, the CDR3 is TGTGCCAGCAGCTTGCGATCCTACGAGCAGTACTTC.

V is TRBV7-9 and J is TRBJ1-6, with D perhaps TRBD1 (6 bases). The CDR3 loop spans 15 amino acids. Per the germline V gene, CDR1 is SEHNR and CDR2 is FQNEAQ (reference sequence). V lost 4 bases and J lost 7, with 14 bases in between. The CDR3 loop reads CASSSLRGGNSPLHF. DNA of the CDR3: TGTGCCAGCAGCTCTCTCAGGGGCGGGAATTCACCCCTCCACTTT. Looking up the rest from reference TRBV7-9 and TRBJ1-6 gives the full variable domain: DTGVSQNPRHKITKRGQNVTFRCDPISEHNRLYWYRQTLGQGPEFLTYFQNEAQLEKSRLLSDRFSAERPKGSFSTLEIQRTEQGDSAMYLCASSSLRGGNSPLHFGNGTRLTVT.

The chain has TRBV5-7 and TRBJ2-6; D uncertain. TRBV5-7 is identified as an open reading frame with a role that is uncertain. This CDR3 has 16 residues. The V end lost 4 bases, the J end lost 2 bases, and 13 bases lay between the germline ends. The CDR3 coding sequence is TGTGCCAGCAGCCCACGGTCGGTTACTGGGGCCAACGTCCTGACTTTC. Protein product: CASSPRSVTGANVLTF.

The chain joins TRBV5-1 to TRBJ2-1; tentatively, D is TRBD1 (5 bases). V gave up 0 bases and J gave up 10 bases, with 8 bases separating them. The CDR3 contains 12 residues. CDR1 is SGHRS and CDR2 is YFSETQ in the germline V gene. CDR3 DNA: TGCGCCAGCAGCTTGGCCGCAGGGGAGCAGTTCTTC. Protein sequence: CASSLAAGEQFF. Filled out from reference TRBV5-1 and TRBJ2-1, the complete variable domain reads KAGVTQTPRYLIKTRGQQVTLSCSPISGHRSVSWYQQTPGQGLQFLFEYFSETQRNKGNFPGRFSGRQFSNSRSEMNVSTLELGDSALYLCASSLAAGEQFFGPGTRLTVL.